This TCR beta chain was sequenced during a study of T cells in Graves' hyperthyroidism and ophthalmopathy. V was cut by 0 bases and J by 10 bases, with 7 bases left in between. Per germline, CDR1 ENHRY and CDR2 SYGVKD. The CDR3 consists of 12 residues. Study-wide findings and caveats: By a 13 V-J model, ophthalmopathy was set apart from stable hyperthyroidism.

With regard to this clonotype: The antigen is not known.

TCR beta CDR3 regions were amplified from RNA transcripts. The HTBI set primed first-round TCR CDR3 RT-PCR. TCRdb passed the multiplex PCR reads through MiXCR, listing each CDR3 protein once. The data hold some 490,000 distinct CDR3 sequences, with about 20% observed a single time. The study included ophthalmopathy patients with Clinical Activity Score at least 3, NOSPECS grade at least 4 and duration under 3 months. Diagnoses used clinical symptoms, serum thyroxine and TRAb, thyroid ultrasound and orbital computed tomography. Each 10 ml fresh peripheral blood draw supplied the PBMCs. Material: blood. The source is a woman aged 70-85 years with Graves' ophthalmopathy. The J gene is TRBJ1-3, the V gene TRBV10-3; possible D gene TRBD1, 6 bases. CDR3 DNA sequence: TGTGCCATCAGTGAGTCGAGGGGGACCATATATTTT. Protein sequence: CAISESRGTIYF.